This entry concerns a single TCR beta chain. Its antigen is unknown. The sample comes from a study of T cell responses to AZD1222 COVID-19 vaccine. Germline V gene data show CDR1 as SGHTA and CDR2 as FQGNSA. Trimming cost V 0 bases and J 1 base, with 7 bases left between them. This CDR3 has 15 residues. The repertoire was sequenced with immunoSEQ multiplex PCR; TCRdb's copy has only in-frame clones and lacks some. The sample has 75,000 to 90,000 clones; about 85% are singletons. Notes on the study in general: Mapped onto spike, vaccine-associated CD4 TCRs spanned it and were dominant at 160-218 and 743-854. Donors were largely white British and mainly female; clonal diversity was possibly underestimated.

The clonotype comes from an adult in good health. The rearrangement uses TRBV7-2 and TRBJ1-3; no definite D call. The sample was peripheral blood, taken on day 0 of AZD1222 vaccination. The CDR3 spells CASSLALVSGNTIYF. CDR3 coding DNA: TGTGCCAGCAGCTTAGCCCTAGTATCTGGAAACACCATATATTTT.